The clone carrying this T cell receptor (beta chain) has just a few counts. Its antigen is as yet unknown. With a J-beta primer mix and a sample-barcoded 5' primer, a second PCR ran about 7 to 12 cycles. Each CDR3 protein gets one entry after TCRdb re-called the 5' RACE reads with MiXCR. This table holds about 970,000 distinct CDR3 sequences, just over 50% found once. Per germline, CDR1 MGHRA and CDR2 YSYEKL. The CDR3 sequence is 15 residues long. This entry belongs to a study of blood T cells in healthy people across ages. Findings of the study overall: A greater number of naive CD4+ cells and higher diversity distinguished long-lived donors from aged donors.

Sequencing used blood. The chain joins TRBV4-1 to TRBJ2-4; TRBD2 might be the D (6 bases). With the DNA end fitting TRBJ2-7 better, the J assignment may be wrong. The clonotype originates from a woman aged 60 to 75 in good health. CDR3 DNA sequence: TGCGCCAGCAGCCAAGTAGACGGGACTTCAACCGAGCAGTACTTC. Translating gives CASSQVDGTSTEQYF.